This paragraph covers one T cell receptor beta chain sequence. This clone was observed a handful of times. No cognate antigen has been identified for it. Sequence at one end of the junction differs from germline and may be a read error. This entry belongs to a study of beta chain features in type 1 diabetes (dated by TCRdb to between 2018 and 2020). Some background on the complete study: Mean age, gender distribution, total cell number and subset yield did not differ between patients and healthy donors. A total of roughly 100 million sorted cells were examined across all samples, and RNA yield correlated strongly with the number of cells per subset. The study compared the TCRB repertoires of sorted circulating CD4+ T cell subsets in recently diagnosed type 1 diabetes patients with those in matched healthy donors. Naive and central memory subsets were obtained from all 30 or so donors, but regulatory and stem cell-like memory subsets were isolated from only 8 patients and roughly eight healthy donors. Summary of the overall study and its limitations: Shorter templates might be favored by PCR, yet because patient and control samples were amplified and corrected together, any such skew would affect both groups equally. Naive, central memory and regulatory TCRB repertoires appeared more similar among patients than among healthy donors. Only small numbers of individuals were included in the HLA sub-analyses, which left unresolved whether HLA type had any influence on TCRB rearrangement. Patients with type 1 diabetes made fewer insertions and deleted more nucleotides at VDJ recombination sites, implying thymic rearrangement abnormalities. Because cDNA rather than genomic DNA was sequenced, highly expressing activated cells could have been over-represented, although no difference in activation and CD3 levels was found between groups. In all four CD4+ subsets, TCRB CDR3 length was moderately but significantly shorter in type 1 diabetes patients.

The CDR3 measures 16 amino acids from cysteine to phenylalanine. CDR3 DNA only is kept here, 48 bases in frame from base 1. Via the germline V gene, CDR1 is SNHLY and CDR2 FYNNEI. The entire amount of isolated RNA was reverse transcribed using the High Capacity cDNA Reverse Transcription Kit, so the sequenced TCRB transcripts were expressed ones. Deep immunoSEQ sequencing was performed on naive, central memory and regulatory T cell samples, with an average of approximately 4 million total reads per sample. After sorted cells were lysed in RLT buffer, RNA was extracted with DNase-treated RNeasy Micro or Mini kits, with the choice depending on cell number. To prevent cross-contamination, every cell subset was processed on its own, while patient and healthy donor samples were processed together. The immunoSEQ multiplex PCR was used to amplify TCRB sequences from cDNA, yielding 87-bp fragments that span the CDR3 region. Sequencing of the amplicons was done on the Illumina HiSeq platform. The authors processed their data as follows. Synthetic template baselines were used to correct PCR bias computationally, reads within Hamming distance 2 were collapsed together, and singletons that could not be merged were discarded. Reads were aligned against IMGT so that V, D and J genes, CDR3 length and insertions or deletions at six rearrangement sites could be assigned. Clonotype counts were normalized to sorted cell number within each subset before computing true diversity and Gini coefficients with the tcR R package. The overlap coefficient, calculated on TCRB nucleotide sequences, was used to quantify repertoire sharing. TCRdb holds this immuneACCESS table with in-frame rearrangements only. Some clones are missing; in checked studies, unresolved V genes explain under half, and the rest has no known cause. V, J and clone size were drawn from that table, and D and trimming were deduced from the DNA. A total of around 290,000 clones appear in this sample, about 7.8% of them only once. The ten largest clones capture about 0.93% of the sample.

Each donor gave one peripheral blood draw, averaging approximately 120 mL, which was collected into heparinised tubes. A BD FACSAria II was used to sort naive, central memory, regulatory and stem cell-like memory CD4+ T cells with a panel that included CD45RO, CCR7, CD25, CD127, CD95 and CD27. Every sorted population had a purity above 95%. Right away, PBMCs were isolated by Lymphoprep density gradient centrifugation and were stained directly, with no culture step. So that batch effects would be minimized, each experiment stained and sorted samples in pairs, pairing one healthy donor with one patient.

Sequences were obtained from central memory CD4+ T cells from blood. The V gene is TRBV2 and the J gene is TRBJ2-5, and 9 junctional nucleotides match TRBD1. This TCR was recovered from a woman between 18 and 30 years old in good health. The CDR3 region has the sequence CASREAGTGPQETQYF. The DNA sequence is as follows: TGTGCCAGCAGGGAAGCCGGGACAGGGCCCCAAGAGACCCAGTACTTC.